This T cell receptor beta chain came from a study of response to subunit inactivated influenza vaccine. TCRdb reprocessed the RT-PCR reads via MiXCR and lists one record per CDR3 protein. The sample includes hundreds of thousands of distinct CDR3 sequences, approximately 14% of them seen just once. General study results and limits: Few new T cells, the authors suggested, are recruited by each seasonal influenza vaccination.

This clonotype showed up many times. Its target is not known. The CDR3 covers 14 residues. V was shortened by 4 bases and J by 2 bases, with 8 bases between the two germline ends. Germline V gives CDR1 KGHDR, CDR2 SFDVKD. The rearrangement links TRBV24-1 to TRBJ2-1; D ambiguous. The receptor comes from a man in his forties or fifties who received an inactivated influenza vaccine. The sequences come from PBMCs from blood, collected about 11 days after vaccination. Written as DNA, the CDR3 is TGTGCCACCAGTGAGGGCGTCCCCTACAATGAGCAGTTCTTC. Protein: CATSEGVPYNEQFF.